This T cell receptor (beta chain) comes out of a study of T-cell reconstitution after alpha-beta-depleted transplantation in children. V was shortened by 2 bases and J by 4 bases, with 11 bases between the two germline ends. The CDR3 length is 13 residues. CDR1 and CDR2 (germline): GTSNPN, SVGIG (reference sequence). Overall study results and limits: Diversity and T-cell counts at one year after transplant derived mostly from new T cells.

TCRbeta library preparation incorporated unique molecular identifiers. TCRdb re-derived calls from the PCR reads in MiXCR, one entry per CDR3 protein. The sample contains over 450,000 distinct CDR3 sequences, 10% of which appear only once. The sample holds many counts of this clonotype. Its antigen remains unidentified. The source was PBMCs, collected before TCRalphabeta/CD19-depleted stem cell transplant. The V call is TRBV30, the J call TRBJ1-2; weak D call: TRBD1 (5 bases). This receptor was identified in a child aged 2-15 years with inherited bone marrow failure, due to receive a stem cell transplant. The chain's CDR3 is CAWSPGLGYGYTF. Here the CDR3 DNA reads TGTGCCTGGAGTCCAGGGTTGGGCTATGGCTACACCTTC.